This TCR beta chain derives from a study of T cells in Graves' hyperthyroidism and ophthalmopathy. At the level of the study: Before treatment of any kind, peripheral blood was taken at initial diagnosis.

This clonotype was seen only a few times. Germline trimming cut 6 bases from V and 4 bases from J; bases unmatched to any gene: 9. Germline loops: CDR1 LNHDA, CDR2 SQIVND (reference sequence). This CDR3 has 14 amino acids. Patients were excluded because of uncontrolled infection, other autoimmune disease, pregnancy or lactation. Diagnoses were established using clinical symptoms, serum thyroxine and TRAb, thyroid ultrasound and orbital computed tomography. RNA transcripts were the template for amplifying TCR beta CDR3 regions. The study used the HTBI primer set for a first-round RT-PCR of the TCR CDR3. TCRdb fed the multiplex PCR reads into MiXCR, producing one record per CDR3 protein. The repertoire holds roughly 500,000 distinct CDR3 sequences, roughly 14% seen once, with around 5.4% in the top ten.

Material for sequencing was blood. This receptor was identified in a woman between 25 and 40 years old with Graves' hyperthyroidism that later progressed to Graves' ophthalmopathy. The rearrangement joins TRBV19 to TRBJ2-7, with 7 bases aligning to TRBD1. CDR3 protein: CASRPPGQSYEQYF. CDR3 in DNA: TGTGCCAGTAGGCCCCCGGGACAGTCTTACGAGCAGTACTTC.